These 11 T cell receptor beta chains came from one sample sequenced in a study of identical twins (dated by TCRdb to about 2016). The method was 5' RACE. The run used an Illumina HiSeq 2000. TCRdb reanalyzed the raw reads on its own, using fastp at Q25 for trimming and MiXCR for clone calling, and kept in-frame beta chains. CDR3 protein duplicates are merged, each entry listing the most common genes and DNA. Present in this sample are some 790,000 distinct CDR3 sequences, roughly 20% of which were seen just once. Less than 15% of the sample belongs to the ten largest clones. The data also belong to a second study, concerning T cells expressing NK-cell markers.

Sequencing used PBMCs. The receptors originated from a woman aged 18-29 years in good health.

This clonotype has a count of ten or more. The chain carries TRBV3-1 and TRBJ1-2; no clear D. The CDR3 extends over 12 amino acids. Trimming removed 3 bases at V and 2 bases at J, with 4 bases between. Per germline, CDR1 LGHDT and CDR2 YNNKEL (reference sequence). This CDR3 reads CASSQTNYGYTF. Here the CDR3 DNA reads TGTGCCAGCAGCCAGACCAACTATGGCTACACCTTC.

V and J are TRBV12-3 or TRBV12-4 and TRBJ2-7; 7 positions match TRBD1. The V gene end was trimmed by 6 bases and the J gene end by 3 bases; junction bases not matched to a gene: 5. CDR3 length: 13 amino acids. The DNA for the CDR3 is TGTGCCAGCAGACGACAGGGCCTCTACGAGCAGTACTTC. Translated, it gives CASRRQGLYEQYF.

The V and J genes are TRBV7-9 and TRBJ2-3, with D perhaps matching TRBD1 or TRBD2 (5 bases each). Trimming removed 2 bases at V and 3 bases at J, with 12 bases between. This CDR3 contains 15 residues. Per germline, CDR1 SEHNR and CDR2 FQNEAQ (reference sequence). CDR3 in DNA: TGTGCCAGCAGCTTACGGGGCGCAACGACAGATACGCAGTATTTT. Its protein product is CASSLRGATTDTQYF.

V is TRBV20-1 and J is TRBJ1-5, with TRBD1 identical over 7 bases. Germline assignment: CDR1 DFQATT and CDR2 SNEGSKA (reference sequence). V shed 4 bases and J 5 bases; nucleotides not matched to a gene: 8. CDR3 length: 14 amino acids. As DNA, the CDR3 is TGCAGTGCTACCGACAGGGAGGCCCATCAGCCCCAGCATTTT. Protein sequence: CSATDREAHQPQHF.

Worth noting for this clonotype: As the CDR3 is not closed by the conserved phenylalanine or tryptophan, this likely results from a read error. No DNA is shown, since the ends of the CDR3 on it are uncertain; the CDR3 is the one TCRdb lists. V usage is TRBV12-3 or TRBV12-4 and J usage is TRBJ2-7; the listed D gene, TRBD1, was not tested against the DNA. Including both end residues, the CDR3 is 13 amino acids long. The CDR3: CASSPGTGTGHVI.

The J gene is TRBJ2-1, the V gene TRBV20-1, with 15 positions matching TRBD2. The CDR3 has 14 residues. The germline gives CDR1 DFQATT, CDR2 SNEGSKA (reference sequence). The junction had 1 base not matched to a gene; V was cut back by 3 bases and J by 7 bases. CDR3 nucleotides: TGCAGTGCTAGTGGGACTAGCGGGGGGAATGAGCAGTTCTTC. This sequence encodes CSASGTSGGNEQFF.

This chain uses TRBV10-3 with TRBJ2-3; the match to TRBD2 covers 11 bases. Looked up from germline, CDR1 is ENHRY and CDR2 is SYGVKD. The CDR3 is made up of 15 amino acids. The trim removed 3 bases at V and 3 bases at J, leaving 2 bases unmatched. The CDR3 spells CAISELAGATDTQYF. Here the CDR3 DNA reads TGTGCCATCAGTGAACTAGCGGGGGCAACAGATACGCAGTATTTT.

This clonotype was seen only a few times. V gene TRBV6-1 combines with J gene TRBJ2-7; D is uncertain. Trimming removed 7 bases at V and 0 bases at J, with 10 bases between. The CDR3 covers 13 residues. In germline, CDR1 is MNHNS, CDR2 SASEGT. CDR3 in DNA: TGTGCCAGCACCCCCCCGGGCTCCTACGAGCAGTACTTC. Protein product: CASTPPGSYEQYF.

This clonotype was found a few times. The chain carries TRBV27 and TRBJ2-7; no clear D gene. Trimming took off 6 bases at V and 2 bases at J, with 14 bases between the two ends. This CDR3 comprises 14 residues. Germline values: CDR1 MNHEY, CDR2 SMNVEV (reference sequence). In DNA, the CDR3 is TGTGCCAGCAGCAGGATCTCATCCACCTACGAGCAGTACTTC. It encodes CASSRISSTYEQYF.

This clonotype showed up just a few times. The chain has TRBV9 and TRBJ2-7; 7 bases are shared with TRBD2. J was trimmed by 7 bases and V by 3 bases; bases with no gene match: 10. Per germline, CDR1 SGDLS and CDR2 YYNGEE. The CDR3 loop spans 14 amino acids. The CDR3 sequence is CASSALGTMREQYF. In nucleotides, the CDR3 is TGTGCCAGCAGCGCCCTGGGGACTATGAGGGAGCAGTACTTC.

This clonotype was observed a few times. For the CDR3, the DNA is TGTGCCAGCAAGTTTCAGGGAGCAACTGAAGCTTTCTTT. The encoded protein is CASKFQGATEAFF. The chain couples TRBV6-5 to TRBJ1-1; perhaps TRBD1 as D (5 bases). The V and J ends lost 7 bases and 5 bases respectively, with 14 bases between them. The CDR3 spans 13 residues. The V gene's germline CDR1 is MNHEY and CDR2 SVGAGI.